This T cell receptor (beta chain) originates from a study of T cell responses to AZD1222 COVID-19 vaccine. Findings and caveats of the study: With two AZD1222 doses given, Spike-specific TCR breadth and depth both rose. In a largely white British group with more females than males, clonal diversity was possibly underestimated. Unmutated variant regions are reportedly the target of nearly half of TCRs that are spike-specific.

With 8 bases removed from V and 2 bases from J, the gap between germline ends came to 18 bases. Per the germline V gene, CDR1 is SGHTA and CDR2 is FQGTGA. The CDR3 has 15 amino acids. Regarding this clone: Antigen: not known.

Assay used: immunoSEQ multiplex PCR; TCRdb lists only in-frame clones, some missing. Of about 92,000 clones in the sample, around 89% are singletons; the top ten hold around 1.6%. The chain links TRBV7-3 to TRBJ2-5; D possibly corresponds to TRBD1 (6 bases). This specimen was peripheral blood, taken on day 0 of AZD1222 vaccination. The clonotype comes from an adult in good health. As DNA, the CDR3 is TGTGCCAGCTCCTATGGTGGAGGACAGCAAGAGACCCAGTACTTC. Encoded protein: CASSYGGGQQETQYF.